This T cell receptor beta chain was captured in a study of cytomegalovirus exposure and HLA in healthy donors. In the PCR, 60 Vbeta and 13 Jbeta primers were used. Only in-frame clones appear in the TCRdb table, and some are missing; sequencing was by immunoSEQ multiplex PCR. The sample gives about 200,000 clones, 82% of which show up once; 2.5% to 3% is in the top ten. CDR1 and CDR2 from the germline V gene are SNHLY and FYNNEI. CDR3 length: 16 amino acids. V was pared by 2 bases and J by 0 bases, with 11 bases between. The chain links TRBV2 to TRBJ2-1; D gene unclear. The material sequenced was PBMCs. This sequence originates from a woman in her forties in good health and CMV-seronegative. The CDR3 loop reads CASSERIRSSYNEQFF. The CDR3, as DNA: TGTGCCAGCAGTGAAAGGATTCGGAGCTCCTACAATGAGCAGTTCTTC. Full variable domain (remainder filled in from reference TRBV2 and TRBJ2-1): EPEVTQTPSHQVTQMGQEVILRCVPISNHLYFYWYRQILGQKVEFLVSFYNNEISEKSEIFDDQFSVERPDGSNFTLKIRSTKLEDSAMYFCASSERIRSSYNEQFFGPGTRLTVL.